The T cell receptor beta chain under discussion was sequenced for a study of blood T cell repertoires in COVID-19. Across the study: Sources were T cells, B-cell-depleted T cells, or PBMCs; the material itself was cDNA or gDNA.

How the authors handled the data: Reference gene primer amplification yielded estimated nucleated cell counts. TCRdb's table, derived via immunoSEQ multiplex PCR, lists solely in-frame clones and lacks some. V, J and clone size reflect that table, while D and trimming were determined from the DNA. The sample lists 110,000 or so clones, around 84% occurring once. The CDR3 has 16 amino acids. The germline V and J ends were trimmed by 5 bases and 0 bases, with 17 bases remaining between them. Germline V gene sequence: CDR1 SGHTA, CDR2 FQGNSA. This TCR derives from a human donor in a cohort sampled during active COVID-19. Sample: peripheral blood. The genes are TRBV7-2 and TRBJ2-7; D gene uncertain. The CDR3 spells CASSRPTADPSYEQYF. The CDR3, as DNA: TGTGCCAGCAGCCGTCCCACAGCCGATCCCTCCTACGAGCAGTACTTC. Supplemented by reference TRBV7-2 and TRBJ2-7, the full variable domain reads GAGVSQSPSNKVTEKGKDVELRCDPISGHTALYWYRQSLGQGLEFLIYFQGNSAPDKSGLPSDRFSAERTGGSVSTLTIQRTQQEDSAVYLCASSRPTADPSYEQYFGPGTRLTVT.